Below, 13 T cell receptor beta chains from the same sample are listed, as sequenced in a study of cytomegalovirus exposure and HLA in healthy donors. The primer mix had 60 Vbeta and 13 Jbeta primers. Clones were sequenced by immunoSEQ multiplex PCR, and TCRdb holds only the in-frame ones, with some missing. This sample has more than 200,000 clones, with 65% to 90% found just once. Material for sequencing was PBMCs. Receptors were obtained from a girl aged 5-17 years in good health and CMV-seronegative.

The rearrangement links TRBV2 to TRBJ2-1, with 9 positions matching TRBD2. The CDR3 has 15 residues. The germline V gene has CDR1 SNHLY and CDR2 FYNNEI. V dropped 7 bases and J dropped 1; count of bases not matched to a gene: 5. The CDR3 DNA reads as TGTGCCAGCACCTTAGCGGGGGTATCCTACAATGAGCAGTTCTTC. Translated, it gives CASTLAGVSYNEQFF.

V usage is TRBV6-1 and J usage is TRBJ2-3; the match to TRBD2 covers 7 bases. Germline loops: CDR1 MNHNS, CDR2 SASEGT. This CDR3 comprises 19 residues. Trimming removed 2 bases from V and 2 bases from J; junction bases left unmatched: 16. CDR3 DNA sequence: TGTGCCAGCAGTGAATTCCCGGGTGGGGCGGCGGGGGTCACAGATACGCAGTATTTT. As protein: CASSEFPGGAAGVTDTQYF.

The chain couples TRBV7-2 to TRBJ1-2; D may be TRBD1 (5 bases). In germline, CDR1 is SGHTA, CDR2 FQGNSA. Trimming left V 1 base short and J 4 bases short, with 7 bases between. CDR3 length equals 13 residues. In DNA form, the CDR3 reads TGTGCCAGCAGCTTAGGGACACCCTATGGCTACACCTTC. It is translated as CASSLGTPYGYTF.

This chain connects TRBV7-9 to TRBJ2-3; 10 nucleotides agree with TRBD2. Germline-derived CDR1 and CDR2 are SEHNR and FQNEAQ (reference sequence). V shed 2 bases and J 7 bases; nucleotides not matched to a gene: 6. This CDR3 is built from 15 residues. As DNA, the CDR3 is TGTGCCAGCAGCTTACCGACTAGCGGGCAAAATACGCAGTATTTT. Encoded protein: CASSLPTSGQNTQYF.

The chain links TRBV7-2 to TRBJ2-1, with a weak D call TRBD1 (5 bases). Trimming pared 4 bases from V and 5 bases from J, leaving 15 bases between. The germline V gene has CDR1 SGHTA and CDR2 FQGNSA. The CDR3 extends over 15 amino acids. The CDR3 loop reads CASSYPRQNNNEQFF. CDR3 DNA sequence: TGTGCCAGCAGCTACCCAAGACAGAATAACAATGAGCAGTTCTTC.

CDR3 sequence (DNA): TGTGCCAGCAGCTTAGCGGTCGCCAGGGCCGTCACCGGGGAGCTGTTTTTT. Protein product: CASSLAVARAVTGELFF. The rearrangement uses TRBV7-9 and TRBJ2-2, with D possibly matching TRBD1 (5 bases). The CDR3 extends over 17 amino acids. Germline values: CDR1 SEHNR, CDR2 FQNEAQ (reference sequence). Trimming cost V 0 bases and J 4 bases, with 15 bases left between them.

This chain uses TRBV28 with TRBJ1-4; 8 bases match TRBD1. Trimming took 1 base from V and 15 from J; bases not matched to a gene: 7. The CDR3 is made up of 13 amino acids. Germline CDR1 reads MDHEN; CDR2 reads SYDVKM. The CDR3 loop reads CASSLSDRGKLFF. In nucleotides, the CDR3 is TGTGCCAGCAGTTTATCAGACAGGGGAAAGTTGTTTTTT.

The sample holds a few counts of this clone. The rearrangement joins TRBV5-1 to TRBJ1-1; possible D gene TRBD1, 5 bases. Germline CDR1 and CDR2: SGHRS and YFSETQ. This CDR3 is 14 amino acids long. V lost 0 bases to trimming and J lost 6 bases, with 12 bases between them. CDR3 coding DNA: TGCGCCAGCAGCTTGGGACCGACAGTATCTGAAGCTTTCTTT. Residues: CASSLGPTVSEAFF.

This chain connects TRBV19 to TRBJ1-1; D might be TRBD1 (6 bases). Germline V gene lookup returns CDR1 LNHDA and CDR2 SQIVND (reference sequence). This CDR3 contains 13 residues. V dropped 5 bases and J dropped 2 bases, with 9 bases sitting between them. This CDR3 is CASSAGTNTEAFF. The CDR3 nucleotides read TGTGCCAGTAGTGCAGGGACAAACACTGAAGCTTTCTTT.

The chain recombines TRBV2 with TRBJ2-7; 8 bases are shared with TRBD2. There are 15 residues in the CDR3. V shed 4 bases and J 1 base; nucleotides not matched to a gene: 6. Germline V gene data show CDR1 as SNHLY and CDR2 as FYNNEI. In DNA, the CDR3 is TGTGCCAGCAGTGTTAGCGGGACACCATCCTACGAGCAGTACTTC. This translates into CASSVSGTPSYEQYF.

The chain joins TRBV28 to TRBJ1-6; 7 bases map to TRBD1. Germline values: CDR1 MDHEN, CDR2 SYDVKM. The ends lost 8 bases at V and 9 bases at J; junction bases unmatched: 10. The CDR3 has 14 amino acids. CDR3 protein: CASEGTATSSPLHF. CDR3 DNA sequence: TGTGCCAGCGAGGGGACAGCCACGTCTTCACCCCTCCACTTT.

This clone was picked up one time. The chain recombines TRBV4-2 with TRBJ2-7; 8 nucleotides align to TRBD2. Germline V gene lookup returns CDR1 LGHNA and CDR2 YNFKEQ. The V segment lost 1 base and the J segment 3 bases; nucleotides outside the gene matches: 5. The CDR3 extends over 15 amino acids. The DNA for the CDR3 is TGTGCCAGCAGCCAAGGAGCGGGGGTAGGCTACGAGCAGTACTTC. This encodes CASSQGAGVGYEQYF.

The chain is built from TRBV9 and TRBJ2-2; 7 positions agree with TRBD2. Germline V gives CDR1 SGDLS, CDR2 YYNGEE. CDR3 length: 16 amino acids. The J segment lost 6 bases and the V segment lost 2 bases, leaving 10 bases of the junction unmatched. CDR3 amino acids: CASSVGGLGVAGELFF. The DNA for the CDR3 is TGTGCCAGCAGCGTTGGAGGACTAGGAGTCGCCGGGGAGCTGTTTTTT.